Described below is a single T cell receptor beta chain sequence and its context. The data are from a study of radiation and T cells in renal cell carcinoma. Profiled with immunoSEQ multiplex PCR; TCRdb holds only in-frame clones, not every one. The profile shows about 49,000 clones, 83% of them singletons. Time point: baseline pretreatment blood. Treatment denoted: 15 Gy SBRT to primary tumor, nephrectomy 4 weeks later. Blood was sampled at baseline, 2 weeks and 4 weeks after SBRT. This CDR3 has 14 residues. Germline CDR1 SGHRS, CDR2 YFSETQ. Trimming cost V 5 bases and J 7 bases; bases outside gene matches: 6.

The specimen comprised blood, sampled from a patient whose treatment included radiotherapy and nephrectomy. The rearrangement links TRBV5-1 to TRBJ1-6; 7 bases are shared with TRBD1. The receptor comes from a woman between 65 and 79 years old with renal cell carcinoma. CDR3 sequence (DNA): TGCGCCAGCAGGGCCGGGACAGTGAATTCACCCCTCCACTTT. Translating gives CASRAGTVNSPLHF. The variable domain in full, completed from reference TRBV5-1 and TRBJ1-6, reads KAGVTQTPRYLIKTRGQQVTLSCSPISGHRSVSWYQQTPGQGLQFLFEYFSETQRNKGNFPGRFSGRQFSNSRSEMNVSTLELGDSALYLCASRAGTVNSPLHFGNGTRLTVT.